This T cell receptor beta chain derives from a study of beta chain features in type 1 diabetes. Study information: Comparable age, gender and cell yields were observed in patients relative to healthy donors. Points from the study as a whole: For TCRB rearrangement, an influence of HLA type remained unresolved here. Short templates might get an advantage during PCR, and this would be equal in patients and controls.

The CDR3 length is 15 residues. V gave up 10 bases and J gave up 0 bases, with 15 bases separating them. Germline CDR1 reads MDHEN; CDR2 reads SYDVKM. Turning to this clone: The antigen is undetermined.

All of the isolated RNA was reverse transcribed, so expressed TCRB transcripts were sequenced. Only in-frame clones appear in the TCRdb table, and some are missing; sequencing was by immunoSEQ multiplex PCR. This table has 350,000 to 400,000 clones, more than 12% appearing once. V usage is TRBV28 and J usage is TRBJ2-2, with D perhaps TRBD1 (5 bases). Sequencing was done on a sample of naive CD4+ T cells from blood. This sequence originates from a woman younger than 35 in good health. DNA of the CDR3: TGTGCCATCCGGCCAACAGGCCCGAACACCGGGGAGCTGTTTTTT. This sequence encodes CAIRPTGPNTGELFF.